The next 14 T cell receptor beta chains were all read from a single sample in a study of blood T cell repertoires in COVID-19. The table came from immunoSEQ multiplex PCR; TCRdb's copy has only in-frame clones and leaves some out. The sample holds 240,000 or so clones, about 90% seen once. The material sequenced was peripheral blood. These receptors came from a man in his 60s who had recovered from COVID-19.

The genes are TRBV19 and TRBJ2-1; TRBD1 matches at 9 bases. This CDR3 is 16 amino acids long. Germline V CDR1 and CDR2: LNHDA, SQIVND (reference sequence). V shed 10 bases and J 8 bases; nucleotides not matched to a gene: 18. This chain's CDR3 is CANTTWAGQGRDEQFF. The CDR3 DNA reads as TGTGCCAATACTACATGGGCGGGACAGGGTAGAGATGAGCAGTTCTTC. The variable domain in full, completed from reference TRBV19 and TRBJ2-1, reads DGGITQSPKYLFRKEGQNVTLSCEQNLNHDAMYWYRQDPGQGLRLIYYSQIVNDFQKGDIAEGYSVSREKKESFPLTVTSAQKNPTAFYLCANTTWAGQGRDEQFFGPGTRLTVL.

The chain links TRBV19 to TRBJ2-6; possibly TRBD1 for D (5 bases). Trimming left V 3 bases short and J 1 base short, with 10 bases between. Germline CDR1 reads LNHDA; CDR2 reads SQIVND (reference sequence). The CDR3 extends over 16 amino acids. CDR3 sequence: CASSILGASGANVLTF. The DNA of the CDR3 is TGTGCCAGTAGTATTTTAGGGGCTTCTGGGGCCAACGTCCTGACTTTC.

CDR3 in DNA: TGTGCCAGCAGTGCAGGGTCCATTTCCGCAGATACGCAGTATTTT. Its translation is CASSAGSISADTQYF. The V and J genes are TRBV2 and TRBJ2-3; D may be TRBD1 (5 bases). This CDR3 region has 15 residues. V dropped 4 bases and J dropped 4 bases, with 15 bases sitting between them. CDR1 and CDR2 (germline): SNHLY, FYNNEI.

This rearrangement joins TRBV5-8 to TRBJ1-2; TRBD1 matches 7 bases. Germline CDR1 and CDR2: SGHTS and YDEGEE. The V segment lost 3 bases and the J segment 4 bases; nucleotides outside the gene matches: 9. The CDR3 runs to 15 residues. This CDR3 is CASSSPRDSLYGYTF. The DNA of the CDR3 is TGTGCCAGCAGCTCGCCACGGGACAGTCTCTATGGCTACACCTTC.

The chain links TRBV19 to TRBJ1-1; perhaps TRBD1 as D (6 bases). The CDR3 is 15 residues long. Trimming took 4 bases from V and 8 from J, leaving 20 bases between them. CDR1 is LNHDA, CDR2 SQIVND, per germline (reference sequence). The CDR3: CASSTEPGAQGEAFF. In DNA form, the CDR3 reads TGTGCCAGTAGTACTGAGCCAGGGGCCCAAGGCGAAGCTTTCTTT.

The CDR3 protein is CSVGRGRDTEAFF. In DNA, the CDR3 is TGCAGCGTCGGGAGGGGGAGGGACACTGAAGCTTTCTTT. The chain is built from TRBV29-1 and TRBJ1-1; D is perhaps TRBD1 (6 bases). CDR1 and CDR2 from the germline V gene are SQVTM and ANQGSEA. Trimming left V 6 bases short and J 3 bases short, with 14 bases between. The CDR3 has 13 amino acids.

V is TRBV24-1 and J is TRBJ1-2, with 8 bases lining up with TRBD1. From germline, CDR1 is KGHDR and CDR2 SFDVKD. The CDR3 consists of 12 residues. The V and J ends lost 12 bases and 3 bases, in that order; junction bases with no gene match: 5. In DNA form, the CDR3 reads TGTGCCTCGGGACAGGAGGACTATGGCTACACCTTC. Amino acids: CASGQEDYGYTF.

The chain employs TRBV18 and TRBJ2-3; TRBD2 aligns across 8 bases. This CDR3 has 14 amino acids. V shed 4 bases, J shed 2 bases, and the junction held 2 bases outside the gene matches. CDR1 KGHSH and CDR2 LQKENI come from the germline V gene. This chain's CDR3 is CASSLSGATDTQYF. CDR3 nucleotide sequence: TGTGCCAGCTCACTTAGCGGGGCCACAGATACGCAGTATTTT. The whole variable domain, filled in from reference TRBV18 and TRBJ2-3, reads NAGVMQNPRHLVRRRGQEARLRCSPMKGHSHVYWYRQLPEEGLKFMVYLQKENIIDESGMPKERFSAEFPKEGPSILRIQQVVRGDSAAYFCASSLSGATDTQYFGPGTRLTVL.

CDR3 sequence reads: CASSFLEGARMNTEAFF. The CDR3 coding sequence is TGTGCCAGCAGCTTCCTTGAGGGGGCGCGGATGAACACTGAAGCTTTCTTT. The chain uses TRBV5-6 and TRBJ1-1; TRBD1 aligns across 7 bases. J lost 0 bases, V lost 2 bases, and 10 bases had no gene match. The CDR3 covers 17 residues. Looked up from germline, CDR1 is SGHDT and CDR2 is YYEEEE.

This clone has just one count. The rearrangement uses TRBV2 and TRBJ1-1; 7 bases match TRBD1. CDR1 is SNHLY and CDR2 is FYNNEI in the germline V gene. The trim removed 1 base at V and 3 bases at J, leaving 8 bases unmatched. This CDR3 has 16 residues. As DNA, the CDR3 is TGTGCCAGCAGTGAAGACCCAGGGGGAAGGTACACTGAAGCTTTCTTT. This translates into CASSEDPGGRYTEAFF.

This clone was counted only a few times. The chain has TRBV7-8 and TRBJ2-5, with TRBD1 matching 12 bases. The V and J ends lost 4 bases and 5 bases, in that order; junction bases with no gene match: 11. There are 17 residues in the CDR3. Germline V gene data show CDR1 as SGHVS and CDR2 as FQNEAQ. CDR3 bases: TGTGCCAGCAGCTCGACCTTAGGGGACAGGGGGCTCGAGACCCAGTACTTC. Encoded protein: CASSSTLGDRGLETQYF.

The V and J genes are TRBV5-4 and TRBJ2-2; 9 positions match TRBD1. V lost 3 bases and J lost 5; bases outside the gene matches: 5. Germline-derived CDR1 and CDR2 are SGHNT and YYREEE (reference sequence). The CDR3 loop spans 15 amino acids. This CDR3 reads CASSSQGARTGELFF. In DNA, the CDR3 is TGTGCCAGCAGCTCACAGGGGGCGAGGACCGGGGAGCTGTTTTTT. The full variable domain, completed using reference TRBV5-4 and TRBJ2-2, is ETGVTQSPTHLIKTRGQQVTLRCSSQSGHNTVSWYQQALGQGPQFIFQYYREEENGRGNFPPRFSGLQFPNYSSELNVNALELDDSALYLCASSSQGARTGELFFGEGSRLTVL.

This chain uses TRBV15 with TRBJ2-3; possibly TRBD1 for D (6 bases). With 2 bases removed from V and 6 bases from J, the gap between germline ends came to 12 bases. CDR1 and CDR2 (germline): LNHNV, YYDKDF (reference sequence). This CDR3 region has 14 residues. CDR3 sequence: CATSRTTGIDTQYF. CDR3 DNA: TGTGCCACCAGCAGAACCACAGGGATCGATACGCAGTATTTT.

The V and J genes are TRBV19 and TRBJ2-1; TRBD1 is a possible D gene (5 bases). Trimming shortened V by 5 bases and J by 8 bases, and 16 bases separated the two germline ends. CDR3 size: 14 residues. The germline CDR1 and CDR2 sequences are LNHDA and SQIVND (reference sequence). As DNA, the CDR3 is TGTGCCAGTAGTTACAGGCTGAGGTGGGATGAGCAGTTCTTC. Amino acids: CASSYRLRWDEQFF. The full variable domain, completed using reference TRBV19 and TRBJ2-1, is DGGITQSPKYLFRKEGQNVTLSCEQNLNHDAMYWYRQDPGQGLRLIYYSQIVNDFQKGDIAEGYSVSREKKESFPLTVTSAQKNPTAFYLCASSYRLRWDEQFFGPGTRLTVL.